Below, one TCR beta chain is given with its context. Source study methods: Amplification from reference gene primers served as the basis for estimated nucleated cell counts. Clones were read by immunoSEQ multiplex PCR, and TCRdb kept only the in-frame ones, dropping some. V and J calls plus clone size are reproduced from that table; the DNA served to infer D and trimming. The sample comprises around 150,000 clones, roughly 90% of which are singletons, and 2.5% to 3% rests with the top ten. The V segment lost 0 bases and the J segment 4 bases; nucleotides outside the gene matches: 6. Germline CDR1 reads SGHRS; CDR2 reads YFSETQ. CDR3 size: 15 residues. These data are taken from a study of blood T cell repertoires in COVID-19.

Sample: peripheral blood. This chain joins TRBV5-1 and TRBJ1-1, with 7 bases lining up with TRBD1. The source of this sequence is a human donor with COVID-19, enrolled during active disease. The donor label of this sample is uncertain. CDR3 nucleotide sequence: TGCGCCAGCAGCTTGGCCGAGGGGGCGGTCACTGAAGCTTTCTTT. Translation: CASSLAEGAVTEAFF.